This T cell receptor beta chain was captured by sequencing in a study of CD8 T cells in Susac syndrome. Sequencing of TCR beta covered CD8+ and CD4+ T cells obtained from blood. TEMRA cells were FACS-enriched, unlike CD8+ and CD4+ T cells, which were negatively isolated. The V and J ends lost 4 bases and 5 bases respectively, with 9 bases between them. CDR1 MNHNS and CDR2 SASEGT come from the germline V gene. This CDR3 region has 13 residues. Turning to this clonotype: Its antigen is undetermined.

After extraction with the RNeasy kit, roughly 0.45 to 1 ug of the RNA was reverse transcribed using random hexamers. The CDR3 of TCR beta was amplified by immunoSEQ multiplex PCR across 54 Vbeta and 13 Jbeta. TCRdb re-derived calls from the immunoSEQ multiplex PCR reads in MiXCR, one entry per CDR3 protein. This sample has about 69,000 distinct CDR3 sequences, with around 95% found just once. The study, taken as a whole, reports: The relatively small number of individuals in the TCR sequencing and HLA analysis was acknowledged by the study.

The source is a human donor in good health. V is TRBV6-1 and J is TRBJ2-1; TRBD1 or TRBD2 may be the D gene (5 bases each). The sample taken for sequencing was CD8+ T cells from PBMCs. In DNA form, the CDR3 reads TGTGCCAGCAGTGGGGACGTACACAATGAGCAGTTCTTC. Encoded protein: CASSGDVHNEQFF.